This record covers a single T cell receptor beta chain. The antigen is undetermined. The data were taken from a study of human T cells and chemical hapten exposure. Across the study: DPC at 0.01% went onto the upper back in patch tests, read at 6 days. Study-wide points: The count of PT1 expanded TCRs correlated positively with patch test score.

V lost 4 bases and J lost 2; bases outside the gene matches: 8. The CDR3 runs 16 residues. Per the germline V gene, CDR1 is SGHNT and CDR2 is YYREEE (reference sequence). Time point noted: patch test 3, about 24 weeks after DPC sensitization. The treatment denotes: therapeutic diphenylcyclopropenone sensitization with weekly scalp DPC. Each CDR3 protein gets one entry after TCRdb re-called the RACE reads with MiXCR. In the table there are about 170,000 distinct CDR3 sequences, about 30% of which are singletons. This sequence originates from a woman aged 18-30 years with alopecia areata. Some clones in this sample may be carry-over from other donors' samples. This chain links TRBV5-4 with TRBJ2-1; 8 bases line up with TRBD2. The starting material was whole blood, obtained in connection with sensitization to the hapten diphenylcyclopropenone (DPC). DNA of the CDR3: TGTGCCAGCAGCAGAGCGGGGGAAAACCCCTACAATGAGCAGTTCTTC. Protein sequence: CASSRAGENPYNEQFF.